The 3 T cell receptor beta chains below all came from one sample that was sequenced in a study of OX40 agonist ivuxolimab in advanced cancers. Method: immunoSEQ multiplex PCR; TCRdb's copy keeps in-frame clones and lacks some. The sample lists around 53,000 clones; around nine tenths were seen once. Source: CD4+ or CD8+ T cells sorted from blood, taken in a trial of the OX40 agonist ivuxolimab. The receptors come from an adult with an advanced solid tumor such as melanoma, head and neck, liver or kidney cancer.

A single count supports this clone. The chain employs TRBV30 and TRBJ2-7; 7 nucleotides align to TRBD1. The CDR3 is 12 amino acids. The V gene's germline CDR1 is GTSNPN and CDR2 SVGIG (reference sequence). V lost 5 bases and J lost 2; bases outside the gene matches: 3. This CDR3 reads CAWGGQTYEQYF. The CDR3 DNA is TGTGCCTGGGGGGGACAGACCTACGAGCAGTACTTC.

This clone has only a few counts. The chain has TRBV28 and TRBJ2-7; 7 bases map to TRBD1. Germline loops: CDR1 MDHEN, CDR2 SYDVKM. The CDR3 consists of 15 residues. V lost 2 bases and J lost 1; bases outside the gene matches: 5. In DNA, the CDR3 is TGTGCCAGCAGTTTAGGAGGACAGGCGTCCTACGAGCAGTACTTC. This encodes CASSLGGQASYEQYF.

The rearrangement links TRBV19 to TRBJ2-1; no firm D call. Trimming took 4 bases from V and 8 from J, leaving 12 bases between them. Germline V gene lookup returns CDR1 LNHDA and CDR2 SQIVND (reference sequence). The CDR3 has 13 residues. CDR3 in amino acids: CASSRYSLDEQFF. In DNA form, the CDR3 reads TGTGCCAGTAGTAGGTACTCCCTCGATGAGCAGTTCTTC.